The 25 T cell receptor beta chains below all came from one sample that was sequenced in a study of monozygotic twins with inflammatory bowel disease. After re-calling the 5' RACE reads, TCRdb lists one entry per CDR3 protein, DNA absent. The repertoire shows approximately 400,000 distinct CDR3 sequences; the top ten hold just over 2.5%. Source material: blood. The receptors here all came from a human donor with ulcerative colitis or Crohn's disease, or a healthy co-twin of an affected twin (not recorded which).

This chain joins TRBV6-5 and TRBJ2-7; the D call of TRBD1 rests on TCRdb alone, since no DNA is present to check it. CDR3 length: 16 amino acids. Germline V lookup: CDR1 MNHEY, CDR2 SVGAGI. The CDR3 loop is CASSYSGGGLPYEQYF.

The J gene is TRBJ2-7, the V gene TRBV2; TCRdb outputs TRBD1, but without DNA this stays unchecked. The V gene's germline CDR1 is SNHLY and CDR2 FYNNEI. This CDR3 is 14 amino acids long. CDR3 amino acids: CASSEQGETYEQYF. Full variable domain (remainder filled in from reference TRBV2 and TRBJ2-7): EPEVTQTPSHQVTQMGQEVILRCVPISNHLYFYWYRQILGQKVEFLVSFYNNEISEKSEIFDDQFSVERPDGSNFTLKIRSTKLEDSAMYFCASSEQGETYEQYFGPGTRLTVT.

The chain joins TRBV7-2 to TRBJ2-1. Germline lookup yields CDR1 SGHTA and CDR2 FQGNSA. This CDR3 spans 17 amino acids. The CDR3 loop reads CASSFHVGQDSYNEQFF.

The V call is TRBV5-1, the J call TRBJ2-7; without DNA, the TCRdb call of TRBD1 cannot be checked. CDR1 is SGHRS, CDR2 YFSETQ, per germline. CDR3 length: 15 residues. CDR3 in amino acids: CASSHRTGYRGEQYF.

The chain uses TRBV2 and TRBJ2-1. This CDR3 region has 14 residues. CDR1 is SNHLY, CDR2 FYNNEI, per germline. The CDR3 is CASTSGSSYNEQFF.

This rearrangement joins TRBV19 to TRBJ1-1; no DNA is available, so the TRBD1 call from TCRdb remains unchecked. The CDR3 extends over 14 amino acids. Germline V gives CDR1 LNHDA, CDR2 SQIVND (reference sequence). CDR3 sequence: CASSMTGGYTEAFF.

The CDR3 here is CASSLRIDYEQYF. This chain links TRBV7-2 with TRBJ2-7. CDR3 length: 13 amino acids. The V gene's germline CDR1 is SGHTA and CDR2 FQGNSA.

The chain couples TRBV12-3 or TRBV12-4 to TRBJ2-2. This CDR3 spans 15 amino acids. CDR3: CASSFGVRNTEELFF.

This chain connects TRBV20-1 to TRBJ1-5; TCRdb outputs TRBD1, but without DNA this stays unchecked. This CDR3 spans 13 amino acids. The germline CDR1 and CDR2 sequences are DFQATT and SNEGSKA (reference sequence). This chain's CDR3 is CSAIGQGNQPQHF.

V gene TRBV19 combines with J gene TRBJ2-2; no DNA is available, so the TRBD1 call from TCRdb remains unchecked. The CDR3 totals 18 residues. Per the germline V gene, CDR1 is LNHDA and CDR2 is SQIVND (reference sequence). The chain's CDR3 is CAISARDRGDLNTGELFF.

The chain employs TRBV27 and TRBJ2-1; checking the TCRdb D call of TRBD2 is not possible without DNA. There are 15 residues in the CDR3. Germline V gives CDR1 MNHEY, CDR2 SMNVEV (reference sequence). CDR3 in amino acids: CASSLTSGGSVEQFF.

V is TRBV2 and J is TRBJ1-5; TCRdb picks TRBD1, but there is no DNA to check that call. The V gene's germline CDR1 is SNHLY and CDR2 FYNNEI. The CDR3 has 12 residues. CDR3 sequence: CASTTGFEPQHF. The variable domain in full, with the rest retrieved from reference TRBV2 and TRBJ1-5, is EPEVTQTPSHQVTQMGQEVILRCVPISNHLYFYWYRQILGQKVEFLVSFYNNEISEKSEIFDDQFSVERPDGSNFTLKIRSTKLEDSAMYFCASTTGFEPQHFGDGTRLSIL.

The chain employs TRBV18 and TRBJ2-7. Germline lookup yields CDR1 KGHSH and CDR2 LQKENI. The CDR3 contains 14 residues. The CDR3 is CASSPLETSYEQYF.

CDR3 sequence: CASSFGTSGLYEQYF. The chain couples TRBV28 to TRBJ2-7; absent DNA, TCRdb's TRBD2 call cannot be checked. CDR3 size: 15 residues. The germline CDR1 and CDR2 sequences are MDHEN and SYDVKM. Full variable domain (outside the CDR3, taken from reference TRBV28 and TRBJ2-7): DVKVTQSSRYLVKRTGEKVFLECVQDMDHENMFWYRQDPGLGLRLIYFSYDVKMKEKGDIPEGYSVSREKKERFSLILESASTNQTSMYLCASSFGTSGLYEQYFGPGTRLTVT.

The V call is TRBV5-1, the J call TRBJ1-4; the TRBD1 assignment by TCRdb is unverifiable without DNA. This CDR3 contains 15 residues. Germline V gives CDR1 SGHRS, CDR2 YFSETQ. The CDR3 loop is CASSLDGTTNEKLFF.

The chain links TRBV20-1 to TRBJ1-5; without DNA, the TCRdb call of TRBD1 cannot be checked. The CDR3 runs to 17 residues. Germline V gene sequence: CDR1 DFQATT, CDR2 SNEGSKA (reference sequence). CDR3 sequence: CSARDLGGGGINQPQHF.

CDR3 in amino acids: CASSQAPNTEAFF. V gene TRBV14 combines with J gene TRBJ1-1; with no DNA, the TCRdb D assignment of TRBD1 cannot be verified. Germline V gene lookup returns CDR1 SGHDN and CDR2 FVKESK. The length of the CDR3 is 13 residues.

The chain carries TRBV20-1 and TRBJ2-7; TCRdb reports TRBD1, a call that lacks DNA to check it against. This CDR3 contains 16 residues. Per germline, CDR1 DFQATT and CDR2 SNEGSKA (reference sequence). The CDR3: CSASKLTGGPLREQYF.

The V and J genes are TRBV7-3 and TRBJ2-5; TCRdb's D call of TRBD1 is untestable without DNA. This CDR3 has 16 amino acids. CDR1 is SGHTA, CDR2 FQGTGA, per germline. This CDR3 reads CASSLTGGRLGETQYF.

The gene calls are TRBV29-1 and TRBJ2-2; lacking DNA, the TRBD1 call made by TCRdb goes unchecked. CDR3 size: 14 residues. Germline CDR1 reads SQVTM; CDR2 reads ANQGSEA. The chain's CDR3 is CSVESGGGGGELFF.

The J gene is TRBJ2-1, the V gene TRBV12-3 or TRBV12-4; TCRdb reports TRBD2, a call that lacks DNA to check it against. There are 12 residues in the CDR3. CDR3 amino acids: CASSSRTVEQFF.

This sequence joins TRBV5-1 and TRBJ2-3; TCRdb's D call of TRBD2 is untestable without DNA. Germline V lookup: CDR1 SGHRS, CDR2 YFSETQ. The CDR3 contains 16 residues. This chain's CDR3 is CASSSIAGGSTDTQYF. The full variable domain, completed using reference TRBV5-1 and TRBJ2-3, is KAGVTQTPRYLIKTRGQQVTLSCSPISGHRSVSWYQQTPGQGLQFLFEYFSETQRNKGNFPGRFSGRQFSNSRSEMNVSTLELGDSALYLCASSSIAGGSTDTQYFGPGTRLTVL.

V is TRBV4-3 and J is TRBJ2-1; TCRdb's assignment of TRBD2 cannot be checked, as there is no DNA. This CDR3 has 15 amino acids. Looked up from germline, CDR1 is LGHNA and CDR2 is YSLEER. CDR3 loop: CASSRLGGAYNEQFF.

The V gene is TRBV7-2, the J gene TRBJ2-3; as DNA is missing, the TRBD2 call by TCRdb cannot be tested. Germline V CDR1 and CDR2: SGHTA, FQGNSA. This CDR3 is built from 14 residues. CDR3 region: CASSLGAYTDTQYF.

V and J are TRBV18 and TRBJ2-1; the TRBD2 assignment by TCRdb is unverifiable without DNA. Germline values: CDR1 KGHSH, CDR2 LQKENI. There are 16 residues in the CDR3. CDR3 region: CASSHPGLAVYNEQFF.